This T cell receptor (beta chain) was sequenced during a study of CD8+ T cells in alopecia areata. For this clone: Its target is unknown.

Study-wide results and limits: Researchers report lesional scalp, most notably alopecia totalis/universalis, outstripped normal scalp in clonality. Scalp repertoires also include resident alphabeta T cells from normal skin.

cDNA prepared by RNA extraction and subsequent reverse transcription served as the template for sequencing. The table came from immunoSEQ multiplex PCR; TCRdb's copy has only in-frame clones and leaves some out. There are 80,000 to 100,000 clones in the sample; 40% to 45% occur only once, and approximately 0.79% lies in the top ten. Collection of lesional scalp punch biopsies and peripheral blood was performed in alopecia areata patients. PBMCs yielded sorted CD4+ and CD8+ T cells. What was sequenced was CD4+ T cells sorted from blood. The receptor was isolated from a human donor with alopecia areata.

The CDR3 loop is CAINAGTGGETQYF. CDR3 sequence (DNA): TGTGCCATCAACGCCGGGACAGGGGGAGAGACCCAGTACTTC. The V call is TRBV10-3, the J call TRBJ2-5; 11 bases map to TRBD1. Germline V gene data show CDR1 as ENHRY and CDR2 as SYGVKD. The CDR3 extends over 14 amino acids. With V trimmed by 7 bases and J by 4 bases, 5 bases remained unmatched.